A selection of T cell receptor beta chains follows, all from one sample in a study of shared T cell receptors in the human thymus. The data were produced by immunoSEQ multiplex PCR, yet TCRdb's version contains in-frame clones alone and is incomplete. This sample has some 640,000 clones, with 87% found just once. A further study also used this sample, focusing on human thymus T cells.

The material sequenced was thymocytes. These receptors were obtained from a boy under two years old with a congenital heart defect. The CDR3 runs from the conserved cysteine through the conserved F or W. The order of the fields is J gene, clone size, V gene, D gene, CDR3 protein, CDR3 DNA. D genes are given only for firm matches. Clone sizes are given selectively: once, few, many, or a class where the clone is expanded.

j_call: TRBJ2-1; clone_size: .; v_call: TRBV13; d_call: TRBD1; cdr3_aa: CASSPSGTANEQFF; cdr3_nt: TGTGCCAGCAGCCCATCAGGGACAGCCAATGAGCAGTTCTTC
j_call: TRBJ2-7; clone_size: .; v_call: TRBV7-8; d_call: TRBD1; cdr3_aa: CASSLTGTGDEQYF; cdr3_nt: TGTGCCAGCAGCTTAACCGGGACAGGGGATGAGCAGTACTTC
j_call: TRBJ1-1; clone_size: .; v_call: TRBV6-5; d_call: .; cdr3_aa: CASSYPIRRGNTEAFF; cdr3_nt: TGTGCCAGCAGTTACCCAATCCGGAGAGGGAACACTGAAGCTTTCTTT
j_call: TRBJ1-5; clone_size: few; v_call: TRBV28; d_call: TRBD1; cdr3_aa: CASSIGQVNQPQHF; cdr3_nt: TGTGCCAGCAGTATCGGACAGGTCAATCAGCCCCAGCATTTT
j_call: TRBJ1-1; clone_size: few; v_call: TRBV5-4; d_call: TRBD1; cdr3_aa: CASSNRTGCTEAFF; cdr3_nt: TGTGCCAGCAGCAATAGGACAGGGTGCACTGAAGCTTTCTTT
j_call: TRBJ2-2; clone_size: .; v_call: TRBV15; d_call: .; cdr3_aa: CATSFRHPGEGAYTGELFF; cdr3_nt: TGTGCCACCAGCTTCCGCCACCCTGGTGAAGGGGCGTACACCGGGGAGCTGTTTTTT
j_call: TRBJ1-1; clone_size: .; v_call: TRBV27; d_call: .; cdr3_aa: CATAGGGNTEAFF; cdr3_nt: TGTGCCACCGCTGGCGGGGGGAACACTGAAGCTTTCTTT
j_call: TRBJ2-7; clone_size: .; v_call: TRBV14; d_call: .; cdr3_aa: CASSQEKRGEQYF; cdr3_nt: TGTGCCAGCAGCCAAGAAAAAAGGGGCGAGCAGTACTTC
j_call: TRBJ2-7; clone_size: .; v_call: TRBV10-2; d_call: .; cdr3_aa: CASSESCRGGYEQYF; cdr3_nt: TGCGCCAGCAGTGAGTCATGTAGGGGGGGTTACGAGCAGTACTTC
j_call: TRBJ1-1; clone_size: .; v_call: TRBV27; d_call: .; cdr3_aa: CASSLWKGSEGTEAFF; cdr3_nt: TGTGCCAGCAGTTTATGGAAGGGTAGCGAAGGCACTGAAGCTTTCTTT
j_call: TRBJ1-4; clone_size: .; v_call: TRBV5-8; d_call: .; cdr3_aa: CASSLAQVPEKLFF; cdr3_nt: TGTGCCAGCAGCTTGGCCCAGGTTCCAGAAAAACTGTTTTTT
j_call: TRBJ1-2; clone_size: .; v_call: TRBV19; d_call: TRBD1; cdr3_aa: CASSLWDRDNGYTF; cdr3_nt: TGTGCCAGTAGTCTTTGGGACAGGGATAATGGCTACACCTTC
j_call: TRBJ2-1; clone_size: .; v_call: TRBV27; d_call: .; cdr3_aa: CASSLKGPPYNEQFF; cdr3_nt: TGTGCCAGCAGTTTGAAGGGGCCCCCCTACAATGAGCAGTTCTTC
j_call: TRBJ2-1; clone_size: few; v_call: TRBV2; d_call: TRBD1; cdr3_aa: CASRRDRGSKGKVEQFF; cdr3_nt: TGTGCCAGTAGACGGGACAGGGGTTCTAAGGGGAAGGTTGAGCAGTTCTTC
j_call: TRBJ2-3; clone_size: few; v_call: TRBV2; d_call: .; cdr3_aa: CASSDSDTQYF; cdr3_nt: TGTGCCAGCAGTGACTCAGATACGCAGTATTTT
j_call: TRBJ1-1; clone_size: .; v_call: TRBV27; d_call: .; cdr3_aa: CASSSLQGNTEAFF; cdr3_nt: TGTGCCAGCAGTTCTCTACAGGGAAACACTGAAGCTTTCTTT
j_call: TRBJ1-2; clone_size: .; v_call: TRBV14; d_call: .; cdr3_aa: CASSQDSIQYGYTF; cdr3_nt: TGTGCCAGCAGCCAAGATTCCATACAGTATGGCTACACCTTC
j_call: TRBJ2-7; clone_size: few; v_call: TRBV30; d_call: .; cdr3_aa: CAWSVGVSYRSEQYF; cdr3_nt: TGTGCCTGGAGTGTAGGGGTTAGTTACAGGTCCGAGCAGTACTTC
j_call: TRBJ1-5; clone_size: once; v_call: TRBV30; d_call: .; cdr3_aa: CAWRGSQGGPQHF; cdr3_nt: TGTGCCTGGAGGGGCAGCCAAGGAGGGCCCCAGCATTTT
j_call: TRBJ1-1; clone_size: .; v_call: TRBV10-1; d_call: .; cdr3_aa: CASSERRGTEAFF; cdr3_nt: TGCGCCAGCAGTGAGAGGCGGGGCACTGAAGCTTTCTTT
j_call: TRBJ1-1; clone_size: .; v_call: TRBV27; d_call: .; cdr3_aa: CASSLSAGGAGEGGEAFF; cdr3_nt: TGTGCCAGCAGTTTATCCGCCGGGGGGGCAGGGGAGGGAGGTGAAGCTTTCTTT
j_call: TRBJ2-1; clone_size: .; v_call: TRBV10-3; d_call: .; cdr3_aa: CAISESGLSYSYNEQFF; cdr3_nt: TGTGCCATCAGTGAGTCAGGACTCAGCTACTCCTACAATGAGCAGTTCTTC
j_call: TRBJ2-7; clone_size: .; v_call: TRBV6-5; d_call: .; cdr3_aa: CASSPWGLSYEQYF; cdr3_nt: TGTGCCAGCAGCCCCTGGGGGCTCTCCTACGAGCAGTACTTC
j_call: TRBJ1-1; clone_size: .; v_call: TRBV7-2; d_call: .; cdr3_aa: CASSPVIGTEAFF; cdr3_nt: TGTGCCAGCAGCCCCGTGATAGGGACAGAAGCTTTCTTT